These 11 T cell receptor beta chains originate from one sample sequenced in a study of human T cells and chemical hapten exposure. Time point: patch test 3, about 24 weeks after DPC sensitization. Regarding treatment: therapeutic diphenylcyclopropenone sensitization with weekly scalp DPC. TCRdb fed the RACE reads into MiXCR, producing one record per CDR3 protein. This table holds 62,000 or so distinct CDR3 sequences, approximately 10% found once. Sequencing was performed on whole blood, taken in connection with sensitization to the hapten diphenylcyclopropenone (DPC). Receptors originate from a woman aged 25-40 years with alopecia areata. Some clones in this sample may be carry-over from other donors' samples.

There are a few counts of this clonotype. The chain uses TRBV6-4 and TRBJ1-2; TRBD1 might be the D (6 bases). CDR1 MRHNA and CDR2 SNTAGT come from the germline V gene. The CDR3 consists of 12 residues. V lost 2 bases, J lost 6 bases, and 7 bases lay in between. The CDR3 spells CASSDRGNGYTF. In nucleotides, the CDR3 is TGTGCCAGCAGTGACAGGGGGAATGGCTACACCTTC.

This clonotype was counted only a few times. The CDR3 coding sequence is TGTGCCATCAGTGAAGATCCCATAGACACAGATACGCAGTATTTT. Its protein is CAISEDPIDTDTQYF. The chain recombines TRBV10-3 with TRBJ2-3; D gene unclear. V dropped 3 bases and J dropped 2 bases, with 12 bases sitting between them. Germline CDR1 ENHRY, CDR2 SYGVKD. The length of the CDR3 is 15 residues.

A few counts support this clonotype. In DNA form, the CDR3 reads TGTGCCAGCAGCCCCGAGAGGGCCAAAAACATTCAGTACTTC. This encodes CASSPERAKNIQYF. The chain carries TRBV11-2 and TRBJ2-4, with D unclear. This CDR3 has 14 amino acids. V was shortened by 5 bases and J by 1 base, with 9 bases between the two germline ends. Germline CDR1 SGHAT, CDR2 FQNNGV.

CDR3 region: CASSPLPAGDTQYF. The CDR3 DNA follows: TGTGCCAGCTCTCCCCTGCCAGCGGGAGATACGCAGTATTTT. The chain links TRBV18 to TRBJ2-3; TRBD2 might be the D (6 bases). This CDR3 has 14 amino acids. CDR1 KGHSH and CDR2 LQKENI come from the germline V gene. V lost 6 bases, J lost 5 bases, and 15 bases lay in between.

This clonotype was counted many times. The chain combines TRBV19 with TRBJ2-1, with 9 bases matching TRBD2. Trimming cost V 5 bases and J 10 bases; bases outside gene matches: 12. The CDR3 is made up of 15 amino acids. Germline lookup yields CDR1 LNHDA and CDR2 SQIVND (reference sequence). The DNA for the CDR3 is TGTGCCAGTAGTCTCGCAAGCGGGGGGTTTAGCGAGCAGTTCTTC. Residues: CASSLASGGFSEQFF.

This clonotype was counted many times. V is TRBV6-5 and J is TRBJ2-6; the D is unclear. This CDR3 is built from 15 residues. Per germline, CDR1 MNHEY and CDR2 SVGAGI. The V end was cut by 6 bases, the J end by 3 bases, with 12 bases between. Written as DNA, the CDR3 is TGTGCCAGCAGAGTAAGGCTGGGTGGGGCCAACGTCCTGACTTTC. This gives the protein CASRVRLGGANVLTF.

This clonotype has just a few counts. The chain joins TRBV29-1 to TRBJ2-1, with D tentatively TRBD1 (5 bases). The CDR3 is 12 residues long. Germline CDR1 reads SQVTM; CDR2 reads ANQGSEA. Trimming cost V 4 bases and J 6 bases, with 10 bases left between them. DNA for the CDR3: TGCAGCGTTGGCCAGGGCGCCAATGAGCAGTTCTTC. This translates into CSVGQGANEQFF.

This clonotype was detected many times. The chain is built from TRBV28 and TRBJ1-4, with no clear D. Germline V gene lookup returns CDR1 MDHEN and CDR2 SYDVKM. V lost 2 bases to trimming and J lost 8 bases, with 15 bases between them. The CDR3 is 15 residues long. The CDR3 sequence is CASSLIDGGGEKLFF. DNA for the CDR3: TGTGCCAGCAGTTTAATCGACGGCGGAGGGGAAAAACTGTTTTTT. The complete variable domain, with remaining parts taken from reference TRBV28 and TRBJ1-4, reads DVKVTQSSRYLVKRTGEKVFLECVQDMDHENMFWYRQDPGLGLRLIYFSYDVKMKEKGDIPEGYSVSREKKERFSLILESASTNQTSMYLCASSLIDGGGEKLFFGSGTQLSVL.

This clonotype showed up many times. Written as DNA, the CDR3 is TGTGCCAGCAGCCTTTCCGACCAGGGAATGGGGTACGAGCAGTACTTC. Amino acid sequence: CASSLSDQGMGYEQYF. The rearrangement links TRBV28 to TRBJ2-7, with D maybe TRBD1 (5 bases). From germline, CDR1 is MDHEN and CDR2 SYDVKM. The CDR3 has 16 amino acids. V dropped 6 bases and J dropped 4 bases, with 22 bases sitting between them.

This clonotype appeared a few times. This chain joins TRBV29-1 and TRBJ2-2, with D uncertain. CDR3 length: 15 amino acids. Germline V lookup: CDR1 SQVTM, CDR2 ANQGSEA. With 4 bases removed from V and 0 bases from J, the gap between germline ends came to 12 bases. The CDR3 region is CSVVPGPANTGELFF. DNA of the CDR3: TGCAGCGTTGTCCCAGGCCCAGCGAACACCGGGGAGCTGTTTTTT.

The rearrangement uses TRBV6-2 or TRBV6-3 and TRBJ1-6; D not certain. From germline, CDR1 is MNHEY and CDR2 SVGEGT. V lost 7 bases and J 7 bases, leaving 5 bases between the germline ends. The CDR3 has 11 amino acids. This CDR3 reads CASNGNSPLHF. The CDR3 coding sequence is TGTGCCAGCAACGGGAATTCACCCCTCCACTTT.